The 21 T cell receptor beta chains below were found in one sample sequenced in a study of blood T cell repertoires in COVID-19. Sequencing was performed with immunoSEQ multiplex PCR; in TCRdb, only in-frame clones are kept and a portion is missing. The table shows under 250,000 clones, with approximately 87% occurring only once. Sequenced sample: peripheral blood. Receptors were obtained from a woman in her 70s with active or convalescent COVID-19.

This clone was counted only a few times. V and J are TRBV19 and TRBJ2-3; TRBD2 matches 9 bases. Looked up from germline, CDR1 is LNHDA and CDR2 is SQIVND (reference sequence). The CDR3 contains 17 residues. Trimming cost V 4 bases and J 5 bases; bases outside gene matches: 13. CDR3 amino acids: CASSTIPSGVGGDTQYF. The CDR3 nucleotides are TGTGCCAGTAGTACAATCCCTAGCGGGGTAGGAGGAGATACGCAGTATTTT.

The chain couples TRBV7-2 to TRBJ2-2; 11 bases fit TRBD2. The V segment lost 5 bases and the J segment 4 bases; nucleotides outside the gene matches: 9. Germline lookup yields CDR1 SGHTA and CDR2 FQGNSA. This CDR3 contains 17 residues. CDR3 sequence reads: CASSPTPSGGPTGELFF. As DNA, the CDR3 is TGTGCCAGCAGCCCTACCCCTAGCGGGGGGCCCACCGGGGAGCTGTTTTTT. The full variable domain, in which reference TRBV7-2 and TRBJ2-2 provide the parts outside the CDR3, is GAGVSQSPSNKVTEKGKDVELRCDPISGHTALYWYRQSLGQGLEFLIYFQGNSAPDKSGLPSDRFSAERTGGSVSTLTIQRTQQEDSAVYLCASSPTPSGGPTGELFFGEGSRLTVL.

This clone has a handful of counts. V and J are TRBV3-1 (or the pseudogene TRBV3-2) and TRBJ2-5, with 8 bases lining up with TRBD2. This CDR3 contains 15 residues. V shed 2 bases and J 2 bases; nucleotides not matched to a gene: 4. Germline V gene data show CDR1 as LGHDT and CDR2 as YNNKEL (reference sequence). CDR3 bases: TGTGCCAGCAGCCAATTCCGCGGGGGGCAAGAGACCCAGTACTTC. This encodes CASSQFRGGQETQYF.

The V call is TRBV30, the J call TRBJ1-1; D perhaps matches TRBD1 (5 bases). Germline-derived CDR1 and CDR2 are GTSNPN and SVGIG (reference sequence). The CDR3 sequence is 13 residues long. Trimming pared 1 base from V and 1 base from J, leaving 7 bases between. The CDR3: CAWSAQGNTEAFF. The CDR3 DNA sequence: TGTGCCTGGAGTGCCCAGGGGAACACTGAAGCTTTCTTT.

This clone came up a few times. This chain connects TRBV9 to TRBJ2-2; no reliable D call. The germline V gene encodes CDR1 SGDLS and CDR2 YYNGEE. V dropped 0 bases and J dropped 7 bases, with 10 bases sitting between them. This CDR3 region has 14 residues. CDR3 coding DNA: TGTGCCAGCAGCGTAGGAGGTTATGGCGGGGAGCTGTTTTTT. Its translation is CASSVGGYGGELFF.

V and J are TRBV2 and TRBJ2-7, with TRBD2 matching 9 bases. Trimming cost V 4 bases and J 4 bases; bases outside gene matches: 5. The CDR3 covers 14 residues. CDR1 and CDR2 (germline): SNHLY, FYNNEI. CDR3 amino acids: CASSGLAGPYEQYF. As DNA, the CDR3 is TGTGCCAGCAGTGGCCTAGCGGGGCCTTACGAGCAGTACTTC.

The J gene is TRBJ2-2, the V gene TRBV7-3, with 8 bases lining up with TRBD2. With V trimmed by 7 bases and J by 4 bases, 11 bases remained unmatched. The CDR3 is 16 residues long. Looked up from germline, CDR1 is SGHTA and CDR2 is FQGTGA. CDR3: CASTQSGGRVTGELFF. Here the CDR3 DNA reads TGTGCCAGCACCCAATCGGGGGGGCGGGTCACCGGGGAGCTGTTTTTT.

This clone was found once. The gene calls are TRBV13 and TRBJ2-1, with D possibly TRBD1 on 5 matching bases. Deletions cut 5 bases from V and 1 base from J, with 9 bases between. CDR1 and CDR2 from the germline V gene are PRHDT and FYEKMQ (reference sequence). The CDR3 is 14 amino acids. Written as DNA, the CDR3 is TGTGCCAGCAGCCTGAGACAGTCCTACAATGAGCAGTTCTTC. Encoded protein: CASSLRQSYNEQFF.

This rearrangement joins TRBV30 to TRBJ1-6; D may be TRBD1 (5 bases). The germline gives CDR1 GTSNPN, CDR2 SVGIG (reference sequence). V lost 5 bases, J lost 6 bases, and 11 bases lay in between. The CDR3 totals 13 residues. CDR3 in DNA: TGTGCCTGGGGGGAGGGACTTAATTCACCCCTCCACTTT. It translates to CAWGEGLNSPLHF.

This clone was counted between two and nine times. The V call is TRBV19, the J call TRBJ2-3; D gene unclear. There are 14 residues in the CDR3. Trimming stripped 2 bases from V and 0 bases from J, with 6 bases between. Germline values: CDR1 LNHDA, CDR2 SQIVND (reference sequence). CDR3 sequence: CASSIRRSTDTQYF. The CDR3 DNA is TGTGCCAGTAGTATAAGGCGGAGCACAGATACGCAGTATTTT.

The V call is TRBV5-1, the J call TRBJ2-7; possible D gene TRBD1, 6 bases. The CDR3 is made up of 15 amino acids. V was cut by 0 bases and J by 2 bases, with 12 bases left in between. Germline V lookup: CDR1 SGHRS, CDR2 YFSETQ. The CDR3 spells CASSLDTGTPYEQYF. DNA for the CDR3: TGCGCCAGCAGCTTGGATACAGGGACCCCCTACGAGCAGTACTTC. Full variable domain (remainder filled in from reference TRBV5-1 and TRBJ2-7): KAGVTQTPRYLIKTRGQQVTLSCSPISGHRSVSWYQQTPGQGLQFLFEYFSETQRNKGNFPGRFSGRQFSNSRSEMNVSTLELGDSALYLCASSLDTGTPYEQYFGPGTRLTVT.

Note on this clone: The junction and the germline gene differ at one end; a read error may be behind it. This chain connects TRBV11-2 to TRBJ2-7; tentatively, D is TRBD2 (6 bases). The germline V gene encodes CDR1 SGHAT and CDR2 FQNNGV. The CDR3 is made up of 14 amino acids. In DNA, the CDR3 is TGTGCCAGCAGCTTAGCTAGGGACTCCTACGAGCAGTACTTT. Its translation is CASSLARDSYEQYF.

V usage is TRBV7-2 and J usage is TRBJ2-7; unclear D gene. Deletions cut 4 bases from V and 0 bases from J, with 16 bases between. The CDR3 extends over 16 amino acids. CDR1 is SGHTA, CDR2 FQGNSA, per germline. CDR3 DNA sequence: TGTGCCAGCAGCTCCTCCAGCAGGTCCGACTCCTACGAGCAGTACTTC. This codes for CASSSSSRSDSYEQYF.

V is TRBV7-3 and J is TRBJ2-3; 15 nucleotides align to TRBD2. V gave up 2 bases and J gave up 3 bases; unmatched junction bases: 6. Germline lookup yields CDR1 SGHTA and CDR2 FQGTGA. The CDR3 totals 18 residues. The CDR3 sequence: CASSLHPGTSGGTDTQYF. The CDR3 DNA reads as TGTGCCAGCAGCTTACATCCCGGGACTAGCGGGGGGACAGATACGCAGTATTTT.

In its sample, this clone was seen once. The V and J genes are TRBV5-1 and TRBJ2-7; TRBD2 matches 9 bases. V shed 4 bases and J 3 bases; nucleotides not matched to a gene: 5. Germline values: CDR1 SGHRS, CDR2 YFSETQ. The CDR3 is 14 residues long. CDR3 region: CASSPGLAYYEQYF. CDR3 sequence (DNA): TGCGCCAGCAGCCCCGGACTAGCGTACTACGAGCAGTACTTC.

This clone was seen once. The chain's CDR3 is CASSLATADWGYGYTF. CDR3 sequence (DNA): TGCGCCAGCAGCTTGGCGACAGCTGATTGGGGCTATGGCTACACCTTC. The chain uses TRBV5-1 and TRBJ1-2, with D possibly being TRBD1 (5 bases). The CDR3 extends over 16 amino acids. CDR1 and CDR2 from the germline V gene are SGHRS and YFSETQ. V was trimmed by 0 bases and J by 4 bases, leaving 16 bases between them.

This sequence joins TRBV5-1 and TRBJ1-2; D unclear. Germline CDR1 is SGHRS and CDR2 is YFSETQ. V gave up 0 bases and J gave up 3 bases, with 12 bases separating them. This CDR3 spans 15 amino acids. In DNA form, the CDR3 reads TGCGCCAGCAGCTTGGGTGGGAGCAAGGACTATGGCTACACCTTC. As protein: CASSLGGSKDYGYTF.

V is TRBV5-1 and J is TRBJ1-2; 8 bases are shared with TRBD1. J was trimmed by 4 bases and V by 2 bases; bases with no gene match: 7. Germline V gene data show CDR1 as SGHRS and CDR2 as YFSETQ. The CDR3 is made up of 15 amino acids. The CDR3 nucleotides are TGCGCCAGCAGCTTACAACCGGGACAGGTCTATGGCTACACCTTC. It encodes CASSLQPGQVYGYTF.

This chain connects TRBV7-3 to TRBJ1-1; a possible D gene is TRBD1 (6 bases). Trimming took off 0 bases at V and 11 bases at J, with 13 bases between the two ends. The length of the CDR3 is 13 residues. The germline V gene encodes CDR1 SGHTA and CDR2 FQGTGA. The chain's CDR3 is CASSLTGLQGAFF. The CDR3 nucleotides are TGTGCCAGCAGCTTAACAGGTCTGCAGGGGGCTTTCTTT.

This clone has a single count. V and J are TRBV7-9 and TRBJ1-1; a weak D match, TRBD1 (5 bases). Germline-derived CDR1 and CDR2 are SEHNR and FQNEAQ (reference sequence). The CDR3 is made up of 14 amino acids. V was clipped by 2 bases and J by 6 bases, with 13 bases between them. CDR3 nucleotides: TGTGCCAGCAGCTTAAACACAGGCCCGGCTGAAGCTTTCTTT. This encodes CASSLNTGPAEAFF.

This rearrangement joins TRBV27 to TRBJ1-1, with D possibly being TRBD1 (6 bases). Germline loops: CDR1 MNHEY, CDR2 SMNVEV (reference sequence). V was pared by 5 bases and J by 10 bases, with 11 bases between. This CDR3 spans 11 amino acids. The CDR3 reads CASSQGGRAFF. The CDR3 DNA is TGTGCCAGCAGTCAAGGGGGAAGAGCTTTCTTT.